Following are 15 T cell receptor beta chains from one sample sequenced in a study of OX40 agonist ivuxolimab in advanced cancers. This table comes from immunoSEQ multiplex PCR, and its TCRdb copy is limited to in-frame clones, with some not included. The sample lists just over 90,000 clones; more than 85% were seen once. The sequencing here drew on CD4+ or CD8+ T cells sorted from blood, taken in a trial of the OX40 agonist ivuxolimab. The receptors here all came from an adult with an advanced solid tumor such as melanoma, head and neck, liver or kidney cancer.

This clone was observed a single time. V gene TRBV13 combines with J gene TRBJ2-7; tentatively, D is TRBD2 (6 bases). There are 14 residues in the CDR3. In germline, CDR1 is PRHDT, CDR2 FYEKMQ (reference sequence). Trimming removed 0 bases from V and 3 bases from J, with 9 bases in between. The CDR3 DNA reads as TGTGCCAGCAGCTTAGGCGGTAGCGGCTACGAGCAGTACTTC. Protein sequence: CASSLGGSGYEQYF.

The genes are TRBV27 and TRBJ2-1, with a tentative D call TRBD1 (6 bases). CDR1 is MNHEY, CDR2 SMNVEV, per germline (reference sequence). The CDR3 spans 13 residues. V lost 5 bases and J 3 bases, leaving 8 bases between the germline ends. CDR3 protein: CASSLDSYNEQFF. DNA for the CDR3: TGTGCCAGCAGTCTGGACAGCTACAATGAGCAGTTCTTC.

V and J are TRBV7-3 and TRBJ1-1; tentatively, D is TRBD1 (6 bases). In germline, CDR1 is SGHTA, CDR2 FQGTGA. The CDR3 extends over 13 amino acids. Between the trimmed V and J ends, which lost 2 bases and 8 bases, there was a span of 12 bases. CDR3 nucleotides: TGTGCCAGCAGCTTACTCACAGGGTCGGAAGCTTTCTTT. Protein sequence: CASSLLTGSEAFF. Filled out from reference TRBV7-3 and TRBJ1-1, the complete variable domain reads GAGVSQTPSNKVTEKGKYVELRCDPISGHTALYWYRQSLGQGPEFLIYFQGTGAADDSGLPNDRFFAVRPEGSVSTLKIQRTERGDSAVYLCASSLLTGSEAFFGQGTRLTVV.

The chain has TRBV12-5 and TRBJ2-5; tentatively, D is TRBD2 (6 bases). Looked up from germline, CDR1 is LGHNT and CDR2 is FRNRAP. V lost 9 bases, J lost 5 bases, and 16 bases lay in between. The CDR3 consists of 13 residues. The CDR3 sequence: CASSLAAIETQYF. The CDR3 nucleotides read TGTGCTAGCTCATTAGCGGCCATCGAGACCCAGTACTTC.

The V call is TRBV2, the J call TRBJ1-1; D is unresolved. Trimming removed 3 bases from V and 8 bases from J, with 13 bases in between. Germline-derived CDR1 and CDR2 are SNHLY and FYNNEI. The CDR3 length is 13 residues. CDR3: CASSEGGVGEAFF. The CDR3 DNA reads as TGTGCCAGCAGTGAGGGAGGAGTCGGCGAAGCTTTCTTT.

This clone was observed a few times. The V and J genes are TRBV7-9 and TRBJ2-7; 7 bases align to TRBD2. The CDR3 contains 13 residues. Germline lookup yields CDR1 SEHNR and CDR2 FQNEAQ (reference sequence). Trimming cost V 5 bases and J 2 bases; bases outside gene matches: 3. The CDR3 is CASSGGTTYEQYF. The DNA for the CDR3 is TGTGCCAGCAGCGGGGGGACTACCTACGAGCAGTACTTC.

The chain joins TRBV4-1 to TRBJ2-6, with D maybe TRBD1 (6 bases). Germline assignment: CDR1 MGHRA and CDR2 YSYEKL. Trimming removed 4 bases at V and 0 bases at J, with 22 bases between. The CDR3 contains 20 residues. CDR3 region: CASSPKNSGVGRSGANVLTF. The CDR3 DNA is TGCGCCAGCAGCCCCAAAAATTCAGGGGTAGGGCGCTCTGGGGCCAACGTCCTGACTTTC.

This clone was observed a single time. V gene TRBV29-1 combines with J gene TRBJ2-7, with D uncertain. Germline loops: CDR1 SQVTM, CDR2 ANQGSEA. This CDR3 has 10 residues. The germline V and J ends were trimmed by 7 bases and 3 bases, with 7 bases remaining between them. For the CDR3, the DNA is TGCAGCGCCGGAGACTACGAGCAGTACTTC. This sequence encodes CSAGDYEQYF.

This clone appeared a single time. DNA for the CDR3: TGTGCCAGCAGTGAACCGGAAGAGGACAGGCGAACTGAAGCTTTCTTT. This codes for CASSEPEEDRRTEAFF. This chain connects TRBV2 to TRBJ1-1, with 7 bases matching TRBD1. Germline CDR1 is SNHLY and CDR2 is FYNNEI. The CDR3 length is 16 residues. Trimming at V came to 2 bases and at J to 5 bases, leaving 11 bases not matched to a gene.

The rearrangement joins TRBV7-3 to TRBJ2-3; 7 bases are shared with TRBD2. V lost 2 bases and J lost 2; bases outside the gene matches: 4. This CDR3 has 15 residues. CDR1 is SGHTA, CDR2 FQGTGA, per germline. CDR3 amino acids: CASSLGRGYTDTQYF. The DNA for the CDR3 is TGTGCCAGCAGCTTAGGGCGGGGGTACACAGATACGCAGTATTTT.

This clone occurred once. The chain employs TRBV27 and TRBJ1-5; 9 bases are a match to TRBD1. Germline-derived CDR1 and CDR2 are MNHEY and SMNVEV (reference sequence). Trimming removed 5 bases from V and 5 bases from J; junction bases left unmatched: 4. The CDR3 extends over 14 amino acids. CDR3 nucleotide sequence: TGTGCCAGCAGTGTACAGGGGGCACATCAGCCCCAGCATTTT. Translated: CASSVQGAHQPQHF.

This rearrangement joins TRBV5-5 to TRBJ1-2; 9 bases match TRBD1. V dropped 1 base and J dropped 6; count of bases not matched to a gene: 16. This CDR3 is built from 18 residues. Germline lookup yields CDR1 SGHKS and CDR2 YYEKEE (reference sequence). The CDR3 is CASSLRSGQGILPDGYTF. For the CDR3, the DNA is TGTGCCAGCAGCTTGAGATCCGGACAGGGGATTTTACCCGATGGCTACACCTTC.

V usage is TRBV7-9 and J usage is TRBJ2-5, with 8 bases lining up with TRBD2. Germline V gene data show CDR1 as SEHNR and CDR2 as FQNEAQ (reference sequence). V lost 6 bases to trimming and J lost 1 base; unmatched junction nucleotides: 4. The CDR3 has 14 residues. The CDR3 is CASSRTSGQETQYF. The CDR3 coding sequence is TGTGCCAGCAGTCGAACTAGCGGCCAAGAGACCCAGTACTTC.

For the CDR3, the DNA is TGTGCCAGCAGTTACTCGTTGGCCCAGGGAGAGACCCAGTACTTC. It codes for CASSYSLAQGETQYF. This chain connects TRBV6-6 to TRBJ2-5; perhaps TRBD1 as D (5 bases). Germline CDR1 is MNHNY and CDR2 is SVGAGI (reference sequence). V lost 0 bases and J lost 4, with 12 bases in between. This CDR3 is 15 amino acids long.

The rearrangement joins TRBV5-8 to TRBJ2-1; possible D gene TRBD1, 6 bases. The V and J ends lost 1 base and 5 bases respectively, with 22 bases between them. This CDR3 is 18 amino acids long. Germline V gene data show CDR1 as SGHTS and CDR2 as YDEGEE. The CDR3 DNA is TGTGCCAGCAGCTTGCTTCGGTCGAACAGGGCTATCCACAATGAGCAGTTCTTC. Protein product: CASSLLRSNRAIHNEQFF.